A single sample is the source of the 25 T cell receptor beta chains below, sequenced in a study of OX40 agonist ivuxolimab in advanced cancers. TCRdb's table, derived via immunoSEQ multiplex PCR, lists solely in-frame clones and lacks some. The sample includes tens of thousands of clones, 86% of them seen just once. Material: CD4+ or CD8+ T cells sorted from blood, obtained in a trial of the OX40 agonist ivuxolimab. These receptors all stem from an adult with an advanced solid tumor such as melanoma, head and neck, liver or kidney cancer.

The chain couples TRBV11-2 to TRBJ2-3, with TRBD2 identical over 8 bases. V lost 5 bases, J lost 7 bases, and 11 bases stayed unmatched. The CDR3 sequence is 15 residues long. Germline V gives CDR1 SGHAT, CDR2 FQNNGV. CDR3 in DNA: TGTGCCAGCAGCCGAAATCGGGGGGGCCTGAATACGCAGTATTTT. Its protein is CASSRNRGGLNTQYF.

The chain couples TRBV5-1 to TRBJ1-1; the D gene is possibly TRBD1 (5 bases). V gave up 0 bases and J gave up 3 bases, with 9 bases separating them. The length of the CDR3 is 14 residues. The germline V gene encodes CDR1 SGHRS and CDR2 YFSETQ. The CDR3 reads CASSLDRQDTEAFF. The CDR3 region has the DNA TGCGCCAGCAGCTTGGACAGGCAGGACACTGAAGCTTTCTTT.

The CDR3 nucleotides read TGTGCCAGCAGCGCGGGGCGGGCGTTAACTAATGAAAAACTGTTTTTT. Protein product: CASSAGRALTNEKLFF. The rearrangement uses TRBV7-2 and TRBJ1-4; D might be TRBD1 (5 bases). Germline CDR1 reads SGHTA; CDR2 reads FQGNSA. V was pared by 5 bases and J by 1 base, with 14 bases between. This CDR3 region has 16 residues.

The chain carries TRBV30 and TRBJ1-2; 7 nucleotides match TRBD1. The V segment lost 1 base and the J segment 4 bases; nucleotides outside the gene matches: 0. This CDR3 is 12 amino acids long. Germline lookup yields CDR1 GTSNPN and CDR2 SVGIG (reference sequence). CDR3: CAWSGQGYGYTF. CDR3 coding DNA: TGTGCCTGGAGTGGACAGGGCTATGGCTACACCTTC.

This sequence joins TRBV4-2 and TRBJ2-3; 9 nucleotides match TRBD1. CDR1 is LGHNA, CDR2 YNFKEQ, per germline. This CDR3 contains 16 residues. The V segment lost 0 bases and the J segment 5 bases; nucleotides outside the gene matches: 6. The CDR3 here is CASSQDGQGLRDTQYF. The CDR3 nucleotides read TGTGCCAGCAGCCAAGACGGACAGGGGTTGAGAGATACGCAGTATTTT.

CDR3 in amino acids: CASSLWGLVETQYF. In DNA form, the CDR3 reads TGTGCCAGCAGCTTGTGGGGGCTGGTGGAGACCCAGTACTTC. The rearrangement uses TRBV11-2 and TRBJ2-5; TRBD1 is a possible D gene (6 bases). V was clipped by 3 bases and J by 5 bases, with 13 bases between them. Germline V gene sequence: CDR1 SGHAT, CDR2 FQNNGV. The CDR3 sequence is 14 residues long. Full variable domain (outside the CDR3, taken from reference TRBV11-2 and TRBJ2-5): EAGVAQSPRYKIIEKRQSVAFWCNPISGHATLYWYQQILGQGPKLLIQFQNNGVVDDSQLPKDRFSAERLKGVDSTLKIQPAKLEDSAVYLCASSLWGLVETQYFGPGTRLLVL.

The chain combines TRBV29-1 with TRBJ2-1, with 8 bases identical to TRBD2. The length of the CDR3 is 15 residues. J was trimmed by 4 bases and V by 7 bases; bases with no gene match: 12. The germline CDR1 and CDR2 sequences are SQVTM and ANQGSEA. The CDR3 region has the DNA TGCAGCGCTAGTCCGGGTAGCGGGACTTACAATGAGCAGTTCTTC. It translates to CSASPGSGTYNEQFF.

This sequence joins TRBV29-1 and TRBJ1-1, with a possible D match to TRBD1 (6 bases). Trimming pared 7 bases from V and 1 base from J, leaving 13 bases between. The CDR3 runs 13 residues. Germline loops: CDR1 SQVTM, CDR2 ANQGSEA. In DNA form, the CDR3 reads TGCAGCGCTCAGGGGCTGGGGAACACTGAAGCTTTCTTT. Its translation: CSAQGLGNTEAFF.

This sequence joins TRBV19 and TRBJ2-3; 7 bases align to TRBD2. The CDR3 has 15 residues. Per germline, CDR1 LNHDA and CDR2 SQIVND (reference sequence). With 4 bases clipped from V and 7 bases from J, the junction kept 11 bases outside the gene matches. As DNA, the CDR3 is TGTGCCAGTAGTACGGGACGTAACGGGGGGAATACGCAGTATTTT. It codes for CASSTGRNGGNTQYF.

In DNA, the CDR3 is TGTGCCAGTATACAGGGGATCGGCAATCAGCCCCAGCATTTT. It translates to CASIQGIGNQPQHF. The chain carries TRBV19 and TRBJ1-5; 7 bases align to TRBD1. V shed 7 bases and J 2 bases; nucleotides not matched to a gene: 5. CDR3 length: 14 amino acids. Germline V CDR1 and CDR2: LNHDA, SQIVND (reference sequence). The full variable domain, with the rest looked up from reference TRBV19 and TRBJ1-5, is DGGITQSPKYLFRKEGQNVTLSCEQNLNHDAMYWYRQDPGQGLRLIYYSQIVNDFQKGDIAEGYSVSREKKESFPLTVTSAQKNPTAFYLCASIQGIGNQPQHFGDGTRLSIL.

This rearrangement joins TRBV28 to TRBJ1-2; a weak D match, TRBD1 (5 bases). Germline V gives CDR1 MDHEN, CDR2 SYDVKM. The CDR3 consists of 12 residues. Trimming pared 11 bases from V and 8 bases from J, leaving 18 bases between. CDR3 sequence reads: CAGGVGAGGYTF. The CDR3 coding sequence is TGTGCCGGAGGTGTCGGGGCGGGGGGCTACACCTTC.

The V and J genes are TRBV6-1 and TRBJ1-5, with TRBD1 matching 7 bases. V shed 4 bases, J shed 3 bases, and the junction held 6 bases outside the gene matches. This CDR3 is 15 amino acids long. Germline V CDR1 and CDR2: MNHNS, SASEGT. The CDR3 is CASSAQGSFNQPQHF. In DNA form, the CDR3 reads TGTGCCAGCAGTGCACAGGGGTCTTTCAATCAGCCCCAGCATTTT.

CDR3 DNA sequence: TGCGCCAGCAGCTTGGCCAGGGACAGAGGCACAGATACGCAGTATTTT. Translation: CASSLARDRGTDTQYF. The rearrangement links TRBV5-1 to TRBJ2-3, with 7 bases aligning to TRBD1. The CDR3 sequence is 16 residues long. The germline V gene encodes CDR1 SGHRS and CDR2 YFSETQ. V lost 0 bases to trimming and J lost 1 base; unmatched junction nucleotides: 5.

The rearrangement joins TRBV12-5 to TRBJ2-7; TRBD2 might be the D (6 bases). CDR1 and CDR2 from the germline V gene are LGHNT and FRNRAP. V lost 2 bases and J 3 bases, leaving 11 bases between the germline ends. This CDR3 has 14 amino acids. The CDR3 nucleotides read TGTGCTAGTGGTTTGTGGGGGGTAAGCTACGAGCAGTACTTC. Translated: CASGLWGVSYEQYF.

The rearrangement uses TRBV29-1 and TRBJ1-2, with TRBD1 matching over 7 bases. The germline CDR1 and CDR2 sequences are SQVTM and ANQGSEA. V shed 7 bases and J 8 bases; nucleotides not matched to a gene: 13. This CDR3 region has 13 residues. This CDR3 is CSAAEGAEYGYTF. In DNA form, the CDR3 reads TGCAGCGCCGCCGAGGGGGCGGAGTACGGCTACACCTTC. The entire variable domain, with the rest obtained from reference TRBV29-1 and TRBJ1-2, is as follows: SAVISQKPSRDICQRGTSLTIQCQVDSQVTMMFWYRQQPGQSLTLIATANQGSEATYESGFVIDKFPISRPNLTFSTLTVSNMSPEDSSIYLCSAAEGAEYGYTFGSGTRLTVV.

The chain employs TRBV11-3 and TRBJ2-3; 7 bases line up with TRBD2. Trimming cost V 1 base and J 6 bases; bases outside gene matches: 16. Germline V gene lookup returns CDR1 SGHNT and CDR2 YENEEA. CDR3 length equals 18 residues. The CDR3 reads CASSLGISPLSGEDTQYF. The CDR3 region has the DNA TGTGCCAGCAGCTTAGGGATATCGCCCCTCAGCGGGGAGGATACGCAGTATTTT.

CDR3 protein: CASSWKTSGSSNEQFF. Written as DNA, the CDR3 is TGTGCCAGCAGTTGGAAGACTAGCGGGAGTTCGAATGAGCAGTTCTTC. V gene TRBV27 combines with J gene TRBJ2-1; 12 bases match TRBD2. J gave up 7 bases and V 4 bases, and 8 bases lay outside the gene matches. Germline CDR1 is MNHEY and CDR2 is SMNVEV (reference sequence). The CDR3 loop spans 16 amino acids.

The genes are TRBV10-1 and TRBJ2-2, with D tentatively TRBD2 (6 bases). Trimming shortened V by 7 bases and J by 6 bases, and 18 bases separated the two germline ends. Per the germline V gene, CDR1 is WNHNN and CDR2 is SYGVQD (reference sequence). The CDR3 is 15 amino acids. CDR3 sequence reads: CASTPGGLNPGELFF. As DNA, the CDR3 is TGCGCCAGCACCCCCGGAGGGCTAAACCCCGGGGAGCTGTTTTTT.

CDR3 amino acids: CASSGGAISGTDTQYF. The DNA for the CDR3 is TGTGCCAGTAGCGGGGGGGCAATATCGGGCACAGATACGCAGTATTTT. The rearrangement uses TRBV19 and TRBJ2-3; TRBD2 agrees at 8 bases. Per the germline V gene, CDR1 is LNHDA and CDR2 is SQIVND (reference sequence). This CDR3 region has 16 residues. V lost 6 bases, J lost 1 base, and 9 bases stayed unmatched.

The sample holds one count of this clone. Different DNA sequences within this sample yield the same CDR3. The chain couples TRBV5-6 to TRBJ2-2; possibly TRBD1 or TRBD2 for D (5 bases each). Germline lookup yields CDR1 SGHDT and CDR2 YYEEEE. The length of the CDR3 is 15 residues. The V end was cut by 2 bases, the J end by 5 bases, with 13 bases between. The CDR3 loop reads CASSFLDTGTGELFF. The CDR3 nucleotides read TGTGCCAGCAGCTTCCTGGACACGGGAACCGGGGAGCTGTTTTTT.

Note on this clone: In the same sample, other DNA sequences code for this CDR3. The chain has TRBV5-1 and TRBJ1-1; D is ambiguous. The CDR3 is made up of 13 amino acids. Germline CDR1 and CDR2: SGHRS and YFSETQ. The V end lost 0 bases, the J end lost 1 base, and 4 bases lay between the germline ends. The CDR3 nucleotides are TGCGCCAGCAGCTTGGGCAGGAACACTGAAGCTTTCTTT. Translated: CASSLGRNTEAFF.

DNA for the CDR3: TGTGCCAGCAGTTTACTCCGGGACAGGGCTGGAGCTTTCTTT. Its protein is CASSLLRDRAGAFF. The chain has TRBV27 and TRBJ1-1, with 9 bases matching TRBD1. The germline V gene encodes CDR1 MNHEY and CDR2 SMNVEV (reference sequence). The J segment lost 10 bases and the V segment lost 2 bases, leaving 8 bases of the junction unmatched. The CDR3 runs 14 residues.

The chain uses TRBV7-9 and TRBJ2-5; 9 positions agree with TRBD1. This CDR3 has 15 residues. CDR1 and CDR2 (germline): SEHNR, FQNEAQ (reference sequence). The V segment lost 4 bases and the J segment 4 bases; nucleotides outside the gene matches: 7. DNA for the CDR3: TGTGCCAGCAGCTCAGATCACAGGGGGCGAGAGACCCAGTACTTC. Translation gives CASSSDHRGRETQYF.

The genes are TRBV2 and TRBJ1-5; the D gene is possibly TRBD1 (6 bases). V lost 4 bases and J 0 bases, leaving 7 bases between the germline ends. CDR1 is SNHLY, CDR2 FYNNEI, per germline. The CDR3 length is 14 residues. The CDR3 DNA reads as TGTGCCAGCAGTGTGACAGGTAGCAATCAGCCCCAGCATTTT. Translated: CASSVTGSNQPQHF.

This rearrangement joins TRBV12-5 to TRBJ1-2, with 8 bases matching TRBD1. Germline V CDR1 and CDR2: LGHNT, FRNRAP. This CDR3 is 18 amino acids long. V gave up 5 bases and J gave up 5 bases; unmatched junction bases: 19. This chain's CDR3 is CASGTGPGIPGGGYGYTF. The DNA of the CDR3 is TGTGCTAGTGGTACTGGACCGGGGATTCCAGGGGGCGGGTATGGCTACACCTTC.